This is a list of T cell receptor beta chains from one sample in a study of CD8+ T cells in alopecia areata. The data were produced by immunoSEQ multiplex PCR, yet TCRdb's version contains in-frame clones alone and is incomplete. The sample carries 150,000 to 250,000 clones, over 45% recorded once. The sample in question was CD4+ T cells sorted from blood, obtained at week 24, from a patient treated with tofacitinib. These receptors all come from a human donor with alopecia areata. The CDR3 runs from the conserved cysteine through the conserved F or W. The D gene is left open where the match is weak. Clone size is shown for a subset of rows, as once, few, many or a class of expanded clone.

clone_size j_call d_call v_call cdr3_nt cdr3_aa
. TRBJ1-1 . TRBV11-2 TGTGCCAGCAGCCCACTCACGTTGGGAGCTTTCTTT CASSPLTLGAFF
few TRBJ2-5 TRBD2 TRBV4-2 TGTGCCAGCAGCCAAATAGGGGTTGCGGGGGGTTCAGAGACCCAGTACTTC CASSQIGVAGGSETQYF
few TRBJ2-2 TRBD2 TRBV2 TGTGCCAGCAGTGTGGTGCGGGAGGACACCGGGGAGCTGTTTTTT CASSVVREDTGELFF
. TRBJ2-2 . TRBV4-3 TGCGCCAGCAGCCAAATTACATCAATGACCAACCCCGGGGAGCTGTTTTTT CASSQITSMTNPGELFF
. TRBJ1-3 TRBD1 TRBV28 TGTGCCAGCAGCGGACAGGGGGTGATCACCATATATTTT CASSGQGVITIYF
few TRBJ2-3 . TRBV7-9 TGTGCCAGCAGCTTACGCGGGGAGAGCACAGATACGCAGTATTTT CASSLRGESTDTQYF
. TRBJ1-2 TRBD1 TRBV5-1 TGCGCCAGCAGACCGAGACAGGGGGAGGGCTACGGCTACACCTTC CASRPRQGEGYGYTF
few TRBJ1-1 TRBD1 TRBV29-1 TGCAGCGCGGGACAGATGAACACTGAAGCTTTCTTT CSAGQMNTEAFF
. TRBJ1-1 TRBD1 TRBV7-2 TGTGCCAGCAGCTTGGACAGGGCCACTGAAGCTTTCTTT CASSLDRATEAFF
few TRBJ1-2 TRBD1 TRBV4-1 TGCGCCAGCAGCCCGGACAGGGGTCCTTATGGCTACACCTTC CASSPDRGPYGYTF
. TRBJ1-3 . TRBV5-4 TGTGCCAGCAGCACCGGACAATTGGAAGGGGACACCATATATTTT CASSTGQLEGDTIYF
few TRBJ1-1 . TRBV29-1 TGCAGCGTTGAAAGGGAAGCGAACACTGAAGCTTTCTTT CSVEREANTEAFF
. TRBJ2-2 . TRBV6-6 TGTGCCAGCAGTTACACCGGACAGTCGAACGGGGAGCTGTTTTTT CASSYTGQSNGELFF
once TRBJ2-3 TRBD1 TRBV29-1 TGCAGCGTTGAGGAAGGGACAGCAGATACGCAGTATTTT CSVEEGTADTQYF
. TRBJ2-5 . TRBV7-3 TGTGCCAGCAGCCTCATGGTCGGACCTCAAGAGACCCAGTACTTC CASSLMVGPQETQYF
. TRBJ1-3 . TRBV6-5 TGTGCCAGCAGCGTTTCTGGAAACACCATATATTTT CASSVSGNTIYF
few TRBJ1-1 . TRBV7-9 TGTGCCAGCAGCTTTATGGACAAGGGAGCTTTCTTT CASSFMDKGAFF
few TRBJ1-5 . TRBV7-9 TGTGCCAGTGAACAGGGCCGGGGACAGCCCCAGCATTTT CASEQGRGQPQHF
. TRBJ2-1 TRBD2 TRBV27 TGTGCCAGCAGTTTGCCCCAGCGGGGGGAGAGCTCCTACAATGAGCAGTTCTTC CASSLPQRGESSYNEQFF
. TRBJ2-3 . TRBV7-8 TGTGCCAGCAGCTCCATGGTATCCCGCACAGATACGCAGTATTTT CASSSMVSRTDTQYF
. TRBJ2-7 . TRBV5-8 TGTGCCAGCAGCTTCGGAGGGGAACACGAGCAGTACTTC CASSFGGEHEQYF
few TRBJ2-1 TRBD1 TRBV19 TGTGCCAGTAGTATCTATACAGGGGCCCGAATTAGCTCCTACAATGAGCAGTTCTTC CASSIYTGARISSYNEQFF
. TRBJ1-1 . TRBV13 TGTGCCAGCAGCCTACGGGTCACTGAAGCTTTCTTT CASSLRVTEAFF
. TRBJ2-5 . TRBV19 TGTGCCAGTAGTATTGACCACAGGAAGACCCAGTACTTC CASSIDHRKTQYF
few TRBJ2-7 TRBD1 TRBV6-5 TGTGCCAGCAGTCAGACAGGGATCCACGAGCAGTACTTC CASSQTGIHEQYF
. TRBJ2-7 . TRBV4-3 TGCGCCAGCAGCCAAGGGAGGGGGCCATACGAGCAGTACTTC CASSQGRGPYEQYF